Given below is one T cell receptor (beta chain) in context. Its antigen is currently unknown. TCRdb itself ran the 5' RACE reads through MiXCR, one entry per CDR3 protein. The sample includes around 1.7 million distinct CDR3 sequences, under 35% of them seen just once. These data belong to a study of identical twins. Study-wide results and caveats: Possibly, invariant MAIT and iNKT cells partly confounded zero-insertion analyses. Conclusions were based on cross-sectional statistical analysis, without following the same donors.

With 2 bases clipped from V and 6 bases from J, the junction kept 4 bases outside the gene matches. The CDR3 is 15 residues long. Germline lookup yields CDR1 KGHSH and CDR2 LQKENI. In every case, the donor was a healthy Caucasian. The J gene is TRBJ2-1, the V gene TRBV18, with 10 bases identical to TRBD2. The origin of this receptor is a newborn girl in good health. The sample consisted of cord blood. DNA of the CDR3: TGTGCCAGCTCACCAAAGCGGGAGGGGAGCAATGAGCAGTTCTTC. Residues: CASSPKREGSNEQFF.